These 21 T cell receptor beta chains were sequenced from one sample in a study of blood T cell repertoires in COVID-19. The repertoire was sequenced with immunoSEQ multiplex PCR; TCRdb's copy has only in-frame clones and lacks some. The sample yields almost 95,000 clones, about 70% seen once. The sequencing input was peripheral blood. The source is a woman aged 55-69 years in a cohort sampled during active or convalescent COVID-19.

This chain links TRBV15 with TRBJ2-7, with D maybe TRBD1 (6 bases). The CDR3 consists of 13 residues. The V gene lost 5 bases and the J gene lost 0 bases, with 8 bases spanning the gap. Germline V lookup: CDR1 LNHNV, CDR2 YYDKDF (reference sequence). The CDR3 loop reads CATSSGDSYEQYF. CDR3 sequence (DNA): TGTGCCACCAGCTCAGGGGACTCCTACGAGCAGTACTTC.

J is TRBJ1-1 and V is TRBV5-1; a possible D gene is TRBD1 (5 bases). V was shortened by 2 bases and J by 0 bases, with 11 bases between the two germline ends. The CDR3 runs 15 residues. Germline CDR1 reads SGHRS; CDR2 reads YFSETQ. The CDR3 sequence is CASSFSRGMNTEAFF. The CDR3 DNA sequence: TGCGCCAGCAGCTTTTCTAGGGGAATGAACACTGAAGCTTTCTTT.

V is TRBV3-1 (or the pseudogene TRBV3-2) and J is TRBJ1-5; TRBD1 agrees at 7 bases. The junction had 5 bases not matched to a gene; V was cut back by 4 bases and J by 2 bases. CDR1 and CDR2 from the germline V gene are LGHDT and YNNKEL (reference sequence). The CDR3 is 15 amino acids. In DNA form, the CDR3 reads TGTGCCAGCAGCCCACACAGGGGTGGCAATCAGCCCCAGCATTTT. The encoded protein is CASSPHRGGNQPQHF.

The rearrangement joins TRBV11-2 to TRBJ1-3; 8 bases line up with TRBD1. With 5 bases clipped from V and 4 bases from J, the junction kept 4 bases outside the gene matches. This CDR3 is built from 14 residues. Germline loops: CDR1 SGHAT, CDR2 FQNNGV. The CDR3 loop reads CASSEQGGGNTIYF. In DNA form, the CDR3 reads TGTGCCAGCAGCGAACAGGGGGGAGGAAACACCATATATTTT.

The chain is built from TRBV13 and TRBJ1-6, with D possibly TRBD1 on 5 matching bases. Looked up from germline, CDR1 is PRHDT and CDR2 is FYEKMQ (reference sequence). This CDR3 has 16 residues. Trimming cost V 4 bases and J 7 bases, with 17 bases left between them. CDR3 sequence: CASSSFPGFGNSPLHF. The CDR3 DNA is TGTGCCAGCAGCTCATTCCCAGGGTTCGGAAATTCACCCCTCCACTTT. The whole variable domain, remainder taken from reference TRBV13 and TRBJ1-6, is AAGVIQSPRHLIKEKRETATLKCYPIPRHDTVYWYQQGPGQDPQFLISFYEKMQSDKGSIPDRFSAQQFSDYHSELNMSSLELGDSALYFCASSSFPGFGNSPLHFGNGTRLTVT.

The genes are TRBV18 and TRBJ2-7, with 10 bases fitting TRBD1. With 3 bases clipped from V and 6 bases from J, the junction kept 5 bases outside the gene matches. Germline values: CDR1 KGHSH, CDR2 LQKENI. The CDR3 length is 14 residues. The CDR3 DNA reads TGTGCCAGCTCACCTGGGGACAGGGGTCTCGAGCAGTACTTC. Amino acid sequence: CASSPGDRGLEQYF.

The chain recombines TRBV18 with TRBJ2-3; D is undetermined. The CDR3 covers 16 residues. Per the germline V gene, CDR1 is KGHSH and CDR2 is LQKENI. Trimming removed 2 bases at V and 0 bases at J, with 12 bases between. The CDR3 DNA sequence: TGTGCCAGCTCACCAGGGCAGCCCACTAGCACAGATACGCAGTATTTT. Translated, it gives CASSPGQPTSTDTQYF.

This chain links TRBV6-6 with TRBJ2-1; TRBD2 matches at 14 bases. Unmatched junction bases numbered 11, after V lost 6 bases and J lost 13 bases. The CDR3 is 15 residues long. CDR1 and CDR2 (germline): MNHNY, SVGAGI (reference sequence). CDR3 in amino acids: CASSLTSGGAQNQFF. CDR3 nucleotide sequence: TGTGCCAGCAGCCTGACTAGCGGGGGGGCCCAGAACCAGTTCTTC.

This rearrangement joins TRBV5-1 to TRBJ2-5, with D perhaps matching TRBD1 (6 bases). CDR3 length: 14 amino acids. CDR1 SGHRS and CDR2 YFSETQ come from the germline V gene. The V gene lost 2 bases and the J gene lost 1 base, with 9 bases spanning the gap. The CDR3 sequence is CASSFGTLQETQYF. For the CDR3, the DNA is TGCGCCAGCAGCTTTGGGACACTCCAAGAGACCCAGTACTTC.

This clone has only a few counts. The CDR3 region is CASSEGGRNEQFF. CDR3 nucleotide sequence: TGTGCCAGCAGTGAGGGGGGGCGGAATGAGCAGTTCTTC. V and J are TRBV6-1 and TRBJ2-1, with D perhaps matching TRBD2 (7 bases). The germline V gene has CDR1 MNHNS and CDR2 SASEGT. The V and J ends lost 3 bases and 7 bases respectively, with 10 bases between them. The CDR3 has 13 residues.

V usage is TRBV6-4 and J usage is TRBJ2-3, with 8 bases matching TRBD2. Unmatched junction bases numbered 0, after V lost 4 bases and J lost 0 bases. This CDR3 comprises 14 residues. The germline V gene encodes CDR1 MRHNA and CDR2 SNTAGT. CDR3 residues: CASSVAGSTDTQYF. The CDR3 bases are TGTGCCAGCAGTGTAGCGGGGAGCACAGATACGCAGTATTTT.

The genes are TRBV6-1 and TRBJ2-7; maybe TRBD1 (6 bases). Germline CDR1 and CDR2: MNHNS and SASEGT. CDR3 length: 14 residues. V was trimmed by 3 bases and J by 2 bases, leaving 11 bases between them. CDR3 DNA: TGTGCCAGCAGTGACCCGACAGGCACCTACGAGCAGTACTTC. This translates into CASSDPTGTYEQYF.

The chain couples TRBV4-1 to TRBJ2-3; D not resolved. Trimming removed 2 bases at V and 2 bases at J, with 11 bases between. The germline V gene encodes CDR1 MGHRA and CDR2 YSYEKL. This CDR3 region has 15 residues. CDR3: CASSQFYSTTDTQYF. The CDR3, as DNA: TGCGCCAGCAGCCAATTCTACTCTACCACAGATACGCAGTATTTT.

The V and J genes are TRBV19 and TRBJ2-3, with a weak D call TRBD1 (5 bases). The CDR3 extends over 14 amino acids. Germline CDR1 and CDR2: LNHDA and SQIVND (reference sequence). Trimming cost V 10 bases and J 5 bases, with 19 bases left between them. The CDR3 loop reads CATSPAGMVDTQYF. CDR3 DNA: TGTGCCACGTCCCCGGCAGGGATGGTAGATACGCAGTATTTT.

The chain joins TRBV5-4 to TRBJ1-3; D is perhaps TRBD1 (5 bases). Trimming took 2 bases from V and 0 from J, leaving 12 bases between them. The germline gives CDR1 SGHNT, CDR2 YYREEE (reference sequence). There are 16 residues in the CDR3. The CDR3 protein is CASSFRYQGSGNTIYF. The CDR3 DNA follows: TGTGCCAGCAGCTTTCGTTATCAGGGCTCTGGAAACACCATATATTTT.

The chain has TRBV7-9 and TRBJ2-5; TRBD1 is a possible D gene (5 bases). CDR1 and CDR2 from the germline V gene are SEHNR and FQNEAQ (reference sequence). The CDR3 sequence is 14 residues long. V lost 1 base to trimming and J lost 5 bases, with 11 bases between them. As DNA, the CDR3 is TGTGCCAGCAGCTTAGTTCCCAGGGCTGAGACCCAGTACTTC. The encoded protein is CASSLVPRAETQYF.

The rearrangement joins TRBV18 to TRBJ2-2; 9 bases line up with TRBD1. Trimming at V came to 5 bases and at J to 3 bases, leaving 4 bases not matched to a gene. Germline CDR1 reads KGHSH; CDR2 reads LQKENI. CDR3 size: 15 residues. For the CDR3, the DNA is TGTGCCAGCTCATGGGACAGGGCACACACCGGGGAGCTGTTTTTT. Encoded protein: CASSWDRAHTGELFF.

J is TRBJ1-4 and V is TRBV5-5; 11 bases fit TRBD1. In germline, CDR1 is SGHKS, CDR2 YYEKEE (reference sequence). Trimming took 4 bases from V and 8 from J; bases not matched to a gene: 7. The CDR3 length is 15 residues. The CDR3 loop is CASSPRDRGVEKLFF. CDR3 nucleotide sequence: TGTGCCAGCAGCCCCCGGGACAGGGGGGTCGAAAAACTGTTTTTT.

The chain carries TRBV5-6 and TRBJ1-2; D perhaps matches TRBD1 (6 bases). V dropped 0 bases and J dropped 5 bases, with 17 bases sitting between them. The CDR3 runs 16 residues. The germline V gene encodes CDR1 SGHDT and CDR2 YYEEEE. CDR3 loop: CASSLDPGQGPYGYTF. The CDR3 DNA follows: TGTGCCAGCAGCTTGGATCCGGGACAAGGGCCTTATGGCTACACCTTC. Together with reference TRBV5-6 and TRBJ1-2, the CDR3 gives the full variable domain: DAGVTQSPTHLIKTRGQQVTLRCSPKSGHDTVSWYQQALGQGPQFIFQYYEEEERQRGNFPDRFSGHQFPNYSSELNVNALLLGDSALYLCASSLDPGQGPYGYTFGSGTRLTVV.

The V call is TRBV15, the J call TRBJ1-1; 7 bases line up with TRBD1. The CDR3 is 16 amino acids. Germline lookup yields CDR1 LNHNV and CDR2 YYDKDF (reference sequence). Trimming removed 1 base from V and 0 bases from J; junction bases left unmatched: 5. The CDR3 DNA reads TGTGCCACCAGCAGAGGTCCGGACAGGTTGAACACTGAAGCTTTCTTT. This codes for CATSRGPDRLNTEAFF.

V is TRBV7-9 and J is TRBJ1-6, with TRBD1 matching over 8 bases. Trimming took 5 bases from V and 1 from J; bases not matched to a gene: 4. In germline, CDR1 is SEHNR, CDR2 FQNEAQ (reference sequence). This CDR3 region has 16 residues. Written as DNA, the CDR3 is TGTGCCAGCAGCGACGACAGGGGTTCCTATAATTCACCCCTCCACTTT. It yields the protein CASSDDRGSYNSPLHF. Combining the CDR3 with reference TRBV7-9 and TRBJ1-6 gives the whole variable domain DTGVSQNPRHKITKRGQNVTFRCDPISEHNRLYWYRQTLGQGPEFLTYFQNEAQLEKSRLLSDRFSAERPKGSFSTLEIQRTEQGDSAMYLCASSDDRGSYNSPLHFGNGTRLTVT.